This T cell receptor (beta chain) came from a study of blood T cell repertoires in COVID-19. Clones were read by immunoSEQ multiplex PCR, and TCRdb kept only the in-frame ones, dropping some. The sample holds fewer than 80,000 clones; 85% to 90% are singletons and the top ten take approximately 2.5%. The trim removed 0 bases at V and 3 bases at J, leaving 10 bases unmatched. This CDR3 has 20 amino acids. Germline-derived CDR1 and CDR2 are MGHRA and YSYEKL. Sequences were obtained from peripheral blood. The rearrangement joins TRBV4-1 to TRBJ2-1; 14 bases line up with TRBD2. This sequence was found in a human donor in a cohort sampled during active COVID-19. This chain's CDR3 is CASSQDPGTSGGRIYNEQFF. CDR3 bases: TGCGCCAGCAGCCAAGATCCCGGGACTAGCGGGGGTCGGATCTACAATGAGCAGTTCTTC.